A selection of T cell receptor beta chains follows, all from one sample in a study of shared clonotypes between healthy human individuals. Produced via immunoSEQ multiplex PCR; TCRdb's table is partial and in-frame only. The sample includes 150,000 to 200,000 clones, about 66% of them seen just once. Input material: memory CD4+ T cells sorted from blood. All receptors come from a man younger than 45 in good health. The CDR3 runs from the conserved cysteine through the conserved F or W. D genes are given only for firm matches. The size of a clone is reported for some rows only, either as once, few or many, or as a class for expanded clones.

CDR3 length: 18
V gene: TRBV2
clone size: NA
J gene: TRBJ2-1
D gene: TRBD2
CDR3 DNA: TGTGCCAGCAAAGGGGGACTAGCGGGAGTCCCATCCTACAATGAGCAGTTCTTC
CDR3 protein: CASKGGLAGVPSYNEQFF

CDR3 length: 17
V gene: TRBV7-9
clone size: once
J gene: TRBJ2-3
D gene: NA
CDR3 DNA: TGTGCCAGCAGCTCAAAAGGGGCGGTCGTTTGGACAGATACGCAGTATTTT
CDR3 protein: CASSSKGAVVWTDTQYF

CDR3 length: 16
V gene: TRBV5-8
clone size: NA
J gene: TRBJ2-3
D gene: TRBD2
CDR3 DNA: TGTGCCAGCAGCCCCCGGGCTAGCGGGAGGGGAAATACGCAGTATTTT
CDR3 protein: CASSPRASGRGNTQYF

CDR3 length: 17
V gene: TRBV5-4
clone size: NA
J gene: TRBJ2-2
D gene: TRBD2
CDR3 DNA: TGTGCCAGCAGAGCCACTAGCGGTAGCCCCTTTACCGGGGAGCTGTTTTTT
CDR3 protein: CASRATSGSPFTGELFF

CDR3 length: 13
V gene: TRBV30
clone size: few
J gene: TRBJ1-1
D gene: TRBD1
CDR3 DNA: TGTGCCTGGAGCGCCAGGGGGTACACTGAAGCTTTCTTT
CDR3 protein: CAWSARGYTEAFF

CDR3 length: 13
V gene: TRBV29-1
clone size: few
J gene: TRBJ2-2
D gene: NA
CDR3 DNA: TGCAGCGTTGGGTCCCCACTAATCGGGGAGCTGTTTTTT
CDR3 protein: CSVGSPLIGELFF

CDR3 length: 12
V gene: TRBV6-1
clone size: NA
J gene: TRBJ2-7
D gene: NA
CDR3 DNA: TGTGCCAGCATGGCGGCCACCTACGAGCAGTACTTC
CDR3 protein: CASMAATYEQYF

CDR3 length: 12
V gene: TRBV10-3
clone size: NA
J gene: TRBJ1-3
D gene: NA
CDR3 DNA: TGTGCCACCGAGGGCTCTGGAAACACCATATATTTT
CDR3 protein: CATEGSGNTIYF

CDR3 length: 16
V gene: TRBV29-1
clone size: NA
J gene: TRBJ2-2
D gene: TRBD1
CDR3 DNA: TGCAGCGCAGAGGACAGGGATAAGGGGCTACACGGGGAGCTGTTTTTT
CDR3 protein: CSAEDRDKGLHGELFF

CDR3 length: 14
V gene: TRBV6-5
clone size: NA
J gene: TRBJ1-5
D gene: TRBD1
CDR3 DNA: TGTGCCAGCAGTCGACAGGGTTCGAGTCAGCCCCAGCATTTT
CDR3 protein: CASSRQGSSQPQHF

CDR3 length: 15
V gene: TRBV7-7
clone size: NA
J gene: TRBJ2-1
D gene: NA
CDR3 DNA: TGTGCCAGCAGCACCACTAGTCAATCCTACAATGAGCAGTTCTTC
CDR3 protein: CASSTTSQSYNEQFF

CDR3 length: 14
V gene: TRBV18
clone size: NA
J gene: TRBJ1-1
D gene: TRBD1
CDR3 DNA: TGTGCCAGCTCACCGGGACAGGAGTTAACTGAAGCTTTCTTT
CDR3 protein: CASSPGQELTEAFF

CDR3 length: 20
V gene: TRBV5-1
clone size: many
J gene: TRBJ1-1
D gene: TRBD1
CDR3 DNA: TGCGCCAGCAGCTTGCGTTGGGACAGGGCCCCCTCTGGCATGAACACTGAAGCTTTCTTT
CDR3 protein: CASSLRWDRAPSGMNTEAFF

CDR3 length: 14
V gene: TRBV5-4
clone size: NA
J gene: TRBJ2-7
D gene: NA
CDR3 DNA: TGTGCCAGCAGGGGGTTTGTCTCAGGGGACGAGCAGTACTTC
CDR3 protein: CASRGFVSGDEQYF

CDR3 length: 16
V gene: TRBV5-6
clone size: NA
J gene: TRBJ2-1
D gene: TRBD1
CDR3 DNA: TGTGCCAGCAGGTCCGACAGGGACCACCGATACAATGAGCAGTTCTTC
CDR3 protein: CASRSDRDHRYNEQFF

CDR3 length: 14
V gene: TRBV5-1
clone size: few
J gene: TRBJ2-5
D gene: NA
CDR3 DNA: TGCGCCAGCAGCTTGGCCGCTTTACAAGAGACCCAGTACTTC
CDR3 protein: CASSLAALQETQYF

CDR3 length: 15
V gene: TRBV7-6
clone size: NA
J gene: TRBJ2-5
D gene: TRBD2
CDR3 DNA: TGTGCCAGCACGTCAAATTGGGAGGGAATAGAGACCCAGTACTTC
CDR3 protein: CASTSNWEGIETQYF

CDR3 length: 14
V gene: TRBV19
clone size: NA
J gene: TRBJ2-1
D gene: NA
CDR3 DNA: TGTGCCAGTACCGAATCGGGTCATTACAATGAGCAGTTCTTC
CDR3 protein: CASTESGHYNEQFF

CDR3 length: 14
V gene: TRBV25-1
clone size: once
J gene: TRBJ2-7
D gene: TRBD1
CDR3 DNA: TGTGCCAGCAGAATCGGGACAGGGTACAACGAGCAGTACTTC
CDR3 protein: CASRIGTGYNEQYF

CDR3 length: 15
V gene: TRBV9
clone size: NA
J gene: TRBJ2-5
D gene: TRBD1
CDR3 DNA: TGTGCCAGCAGCGCCGGGACAGGGGTTAGCGAGACCCAGTACTTC
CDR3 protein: CASSAGTGVSETQYF

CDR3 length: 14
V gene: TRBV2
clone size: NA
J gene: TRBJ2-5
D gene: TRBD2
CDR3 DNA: TGTGCCAGCACGGGGGGGCTTGTCCAAGAGACCCAGTACTTC
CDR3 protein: CASTGGLVQETQYF

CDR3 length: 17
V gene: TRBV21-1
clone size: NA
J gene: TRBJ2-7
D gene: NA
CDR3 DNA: TGTGCCAGCAGCAAACGGGGCCAGGCAGTGGGGGGTCCCTGGCAGTACTTC
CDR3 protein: CASSKRGQAVGGPWQYF